A single sample is the source of the 20 T cell receptor beta chains below, sequenced in a study of T cell responses to AZD1222 COVID-19 vaccine. The assay was immunoSEQ multiplex PCR, and TCRdb's table has in-frame clones only and misses some. The sample includes fewer than 120,000 clones, about 88% of them seen just once. The sequencing used peripheral blood, collected on day 0 of AZD1222 vaccination. The receptor set was obtained from an adult in good health.

This sequence joins TRBV4-1 and TRBJ2-5, with TRBD2 matching over 7 bases. Germline V gene sequence: CDR1 MGHRA, CDR2 YSYEKL. The V and J ends lost 0 bases and 0 bases, in that order; junction bases with no gene match: 7. This CDR3 has 17 residues. The CDR3 DNA reads TGCGCCAGCAGCCAAGATGCGACTAGCTCGTACCAAGAGACCCAGTACTTC. Encoded protein: CASSQDATSSYQETQYF.

The chain has TRBV7-8 and TRBJ1-5; the D is unclear. The V gene lost 2 bases and the J gene lost 5 bases, with 10 bases spanning the gap. There are 14 residues in the CDR3. Per germline, CDR1 SGHVS and CDR2 FQNEAQ. In DNA form, the CDR3 reads TGTGCCAGCAGCTTACAAGCAACTGATCAGCCCCAGCATTTT. This codes for CASSLQATDQPQHF.

The V gene is TRBV10-3, the J gene TRBJ1-1; a weak D match, TRBD1 (5 bases). The germline V gene has CDR1 ENHRY and CDR2 SYGVKD. V lost 10 bases to trimming and J lost 1 base, with 16 bases between them. CDR3 size: 14 residues. The CDR3 region is CATGWGGPNTEAFF. The CDR3 DNA reads TGTGCCACCGGATGGGGCGGCCCGAACACTGAAGCTTTCTTT.

The V and J genes are TRBV5-6 and TRBJ1-5; D perhaps matches TRBD1 (6 bases). The germline CDR1 and CDR2 sequences are SGHDT and YYEEEE. This CDR3 contains 16 residues. The germline V and J ends were trimmed by 2 bases and 1 base, with 13 bases remaining between them. The CDR3 DNA is TGTGCCAGCAGCTTCTCACCGGGGGCGAGCAATCAGCCCCAGCATTTT. Translation gives CASSFSPGASNQPQHF.

This chain links TRBV18 with TRBJ2-1; 9 bases fit TRBD2. Germline lookup yields CDR1 KGHSH and CDR2 LQKENI. The length of the CDR3 is 15 residues. With V trimmed by 0 bases and J by 6 bases, 3 bases remained unmatched. The CDR3, as DNA: TGTGCCAGCTCACCACCGGCAGCGGGAGGCAATGAGCAGTTCTTC. It translates to CASSPPAAGGNEQFF.

This sequence joins TRBV2 and TRBJ1-5; 7 nucleotides match TRBD1. This CDR3 contains 15 residues. Losses at the gene ends were 4 bases for V and 4 bases for J; bases not matched to a gene: 7. CDR1 is SNHLY, CDR2 FYNNEI, per germline. The CDR3 bases are TGTGCCAGCAGTGGACCGGCAGGGGGTAATCAGCCCCAGCATTTT. Encoded protein: CASSGPAGGNQPQHF.

The chain joins TRBV10-1 to TRBJ2-7; tentatively, D is TRBD1 or TRBD2 (6 bases each). Trimming pared 2 bases from V and 3 bases from J, leaving 11 bases between. The V gene's germline CDR1 is WNHNN and CDR2 SYGVQD (reference sequence). The CDR3 runs to 14 residues. CDR3 nucleotide sequence: TGCGCCAGCAGTGAGGCCAGGGGAGGCTACGAGCAGTACTTC. This sequence encodes CASSEARGGYEQYF.

The chain links TRBV19 to TRBJ2-7, with a tentative D call TRBD2 (6 bases). This CDR3 contains 14 residues. V gave up 6 bases and J gave up 1 base, with 13 bases separating them. From germline, CDR1 is LNHDA and CDR2 SQIVND (reference sequence). The CDR3 DNA follows: TGTGCCAGTAGCCCTTTTAGCGGATCCTACGAGCAGTACTTC. This sequence encodes CASSPFSGSYEQYF.

This clone was detected once. The chain recombines TRBV18 with TRBJ1-2, with TRBD1 identical over 7 bases. The germline CDR1 and CDR2 sequences are KGHSH and LQKENI. After removal of 8 bases from V and 4 bases from J, the junction contained 7 bases not matched to a gene. The CDR3 totals 13 residues. Written as DNA, the CDR3 is TGTGCCAGCCGCGGGGCAGGGGGCTATGGCTACACCTTC. Protein sequence: CASRGAGGYGYTF.

The chain recombines TRBV10-3 with TRBJ1-3; unclear D gene. Deletions cut 3 bases from V and 1 base from J, with 10 bases between. This CDR3 comprises 15 residues. Germline CDR1 and CDR2: ENHRY and SYGVKD. The CDR3 spells CAISEQLGSGNTIYF. DNA for the CDR3: TGTGCCATCAGTGAACAACTTGGGTCTGGAAACACCATATATTTT.

This sequence joins TRBV1 and TRBJ2-2; the DNA was not compared with TRBD2, the D call given in the table. TRBV1 is a known pseudogene. The CDR3 extends over 20 amino acids. DNA of the CDR3: TGCACCAGCAGTCAATTCCGACGACTAGCGGGAGATTTGGACACCGGGGAGCTGTTTTTT. Amino acids: CTSSQFRRLAGDLDTGELFF.

The rearrangement links TRBV12-3 or TRBV12-4 to TRBJ1-6; no firm D call. V was clipped by 3 bases and J by 8 bases, with 2 bases between them. The CDR3 runs to 11 residues. For the CDR3, the DNA is TGTGCCAGCAGTTTCCATTCACCCCTCCACTTT. Encoded protein: CASSFHSPLHF.

The chain is built from TRBV12-3 or TRBV12-4 and TRBJ2-5; unclear D gene. Trimming cost V 3 bases and J 5 bases, with 7 bases left between them. CDR3 length: 12 residues. The CDR3 nucleotides are TGTGCCAGCAGTTTCACTTACGAGACCCAGTACTTC. This gives the protein CASSFTYETQYF.

The chain recombines TRBV6-5 with TRBJ1-1; tentative D call: TRBD1 (6 bases). The CDR3 runs to 13 residues. With 7 bases removed from V and 6 bases from J, the gap between germline ends came to 15 bases. The V gene's germline CDR1 is MNHEY and CDR2 SVGAGI. Written as DNA, the CDR3 is TGTGCCAGCACTCCGACAGGAGGAGCTGAAGCTTTCTTT. Protein product: CASTPTGGAEAFF.

The chain recombines TRBV10-2 with TRBJ2-3; 8 bases map to TRBD1. Trimming took 10 bases from V and 0 from J; bases not matched to a gene: 6. The CDR3 is 14 amino acids. Germline lookup yields CDR1 WSHSY and CDR2 SAAADI. The CDR3 nucleotides are TGCGCCACCACAACAGGGGGTAGCACAGATACGCAGTATTTT. Translating gives CATTTGGSTDTQYF.

This chain uses TRBV27 with TRBJ2-1, with D uncertain. Looked up from germline, CDR1 is MNHEY and CDR2 is SMNVEV (reference sequence). The CDR3 contains 16 residues. The ends were cut back, 0 bases at V and 4 bases at J, with 13 bases in the middle. This chain's CDR3 is CASSLSALIGYNEQFF. The DNA for the CDR3 is TGTGCCAGCAGTTTATCGGCACTCATAGGGTACAATGAGCAGTTCTTC.

The J gene is TRBJ2-3, the V gene TRBV29-1; no clear D. With 3 bases removed from V and 2 bases from J, the gap between germline ends came to 12 bases. Germline values: CDR1 SQVTM, CDR2 ANQGSEA. This CDR3 is 14 amino acids long. The CDR3 here is CSVDGYPFTDTQYF. The DNA for the CDR3 is TGCAGCGTTGATGGTTATCCATTCACAGATACGCAGTATTTT.

This chain uses TRBV5-1 with TRBJ1-5; D ambiguous. The CDR3 is 14 residues long. Trimming removed 0 bases at V and 0 bases at J, with 4 bases between. Germline CDR1 and CDR2: SGHRS and YFSETQ. For the CDR3, the DNA is TGCGCCAGCAGCTTGGACAGTAGCAATCAGCCCCAGCATTTT. This encodes CASSLDSSNQPQHF.

The CDR3: CASSPPGDTEAFF. The CDR3 coding sequence is TGTGCCAGCAGCCCACCGGGGGACACTGAAGCTTTCTTT. The chain carries TRBV7-6 and TRBJ1-1; D is perhaps TRBD1 (5 bases). Trimming took 5 bases from V and 3 from J, leaving 10 bases between them. The CDR3 has 13 amino acids. CDR1 SGHVS and CDR2 FNYEAQ come from the germline V gene.

The V and J genes are TRBV10-2 and TRBJ2-7; tentative D call: TRBD2 (7 bases). This CDR3 is built from 15 residues. Germline values: CDR1 WSHSY, CDR2 SAAADI. V was shortened by 6 bases and J by 3 bases, with 18 bases between the two germline ends. CDR3 protein: CASSIAQAGHYEQYF. The CDR3 bases are TGCGCCAGCAGCATAGCCCAAGCGGGACACTACGAGCAGTACTTC.